This entry lists 20 T cell receptor beta chains sequenced from one sample in a study of post-analysis software for immune sequencing data (dated by TCRdb to the mid-2010s). The study at large found these results: Patients showed significantly higher frequencies than controls for a handful of TRBV segments, among them TRBV5-6, TRBV5-1 and TRBV20-1.

The library relied on PCR. Sequencing took place on an Illumina HiSeq 2500. To reduce PCR and sequencing biases, unique molecular identifiers were incorporated into the TCR beta cDNA libraries. The public reads were run again by TCRdb, first through fastp at Q25 and then through MiXCR, and only productive beta chains were kept. Every distinct CDR3 protein forms one entry, paired with its most common genes and DNA. For this sample the table gives hundreds of thousands of distinct CDR3 sequences, of which roughly 50% were detected only once. The ten largest account for over 4% of the sample. Their specific antigens are unknown. Specimen: blood. The origin of the receptors is a girl between 10 and 17 years old with multiple sclerosis.

The chain uses TRBV7-9 and TRBJ2-4, with TRBD2 identical over 16 bases. The CDR3 contains 20 residues. Losses at the gene ends were 4 bases for V and 0 bases for J; bases not matched to a gene: 9. Germline V gene data show CDR1 as SEHNR and CDR2 as FQNEAQ (reference sequence). The CDR3 region is CASSYTSGTSGGVAKNIQYF. For the CDR3, the DNA is TGTGCCAGCAGCTATACTTCCGGGACTAGCGGGGGGGTAGCCAAAAACATTCAGTACTTC.

The rearrangement joins TRBV12-3 or TRBV12-4 to TRBJ2-1; D gene unclear. V shed 6 bases and J shed 4 bases, with 13 bases lying between them. The CDR3 is made up of 14 amino acids. Here the CDR3 reads CASSVGSPYNEQFF. The CDR3, as DNA: TGTGCCAGCAGCGTGGGGTCCCCGTACAATGAGCAGTTCTTC.

The chain has TRBV7-2 and TRBJ2-5; D perhaps matches TRBD1 (6 bases). V was shortened by 3 bases and J by 1 base, with 12 bases between the two germline ends. The CDR3 length is 15 residues. Germline CDR1 and CDR2: SGHTA and FQGNSA. The CDR3 region is CASSFRGLPQETQYF. CDR3 nucleotides: TGTGCCAGCAGCTTCAGGGGATTGCCCCAAGAGACCCAGTACTTC.

This clonotype occurred a few times. The chain links TRBV12-3 or TRBV12-4 to TRBJ1-5; D unresolved. Trimming removed 2 bases at V and 0 bases at J, with 8 bases between. The CDR3 spans 15 residues. The chain's CDR3 is CASSLLRNSNQPQHF. Written as DNA, the CDR3 is TGTGCCAGCAGTTTATTGAGGAATAGCAATCAGCCCCAGCATTTT.

This clonotype was seen a handful of times. The genes are TRBV29-1 and TRBJ2-5; possibly TRBD1 for D (5 bases). The J call is uncertain, as TRBJ2-7 better fits the DNA end. The CDR3 runs 14 residues. Germline CDR1 and CDR2: SQVTM and ANQGSEA. The CDR3 nucleotides are TGCAGCGCTGGGGCTGTGGGGAAGGCGTACGAGCAGTACTTC. It encodes CSAGAVGKAYEQYF.

There are a few counts of this clonotype. The chain couples TRBV5-1 to TRBJ1-2, with a weak D call TRBD1 (5 bases). Germline V lookup: CDR1 SGHRS, CDR2 YFSETQ. This CDR3 has 16 residues. V was cut by 7 bases and J by 4 bases, with 23 bases left in between. For the CDR3, the DNA is TGCGCCAGCTCAAAGCGGCAGGCGGGGGATAGCTATGGCTACACCTTC. It specifies CASSKRQAGDSYGYTF.

The chain recombines TRBV5-1 with TRBJ1-1; D unresolved. Germline CDR1 reads SGHRS; CDR2 reads YFSETQ. The length of the CDR3 is 13 residues. The V and J ends lost 0 bases and 11 bases respectively, with 14 bases between them. CDR3 sequence (DNA): TGCGCCAGCAGCTTGGATGATTCCGGGCTCGCTTTCTTT. It specifies CASSLDDSGLAFF.

This rearrangement joins TRBV7-9 to TRBJ2-4; D possibly corresponds to TRBD1 (5 bases). From germline, CDR1 is SEHNR and CDR2 FQNEAQ (reference sequence). Trimming shortened V by 1 base and J by 8 bases, and 15 bases separated the two germline ends. This CDR3 is built from 15 residues. The CDR3 spells CASSLGGSMADIQYF. As DNA, the CDR3 is TGTGCCAGCAGCTTAGGGGGCTCAATGGCGGACATTCAGTACTTC.

The genes are TRBV6-5 and TRBJ1-5; no clear D. CDR1 is MNHEY, CDR2 SVGAGI, per germline. The CDR3 contains 15 residues. V shed 5 bases and J shed 2 bases, with 13 bases lying between them. As DNA, the CDR3 is TGTGCCAGCAGTCGCTCGAAGGTCGGCAATCAGCCCCAGCATTTT. It is translated as CASSRSKVGNQPQHF.

The chain joins TRBV7-2 to TRBJ2-7; 7 bases align to TRBD2. V lost 4 bases, J lost 7 bases, and 10 bases stayed unmatched. The CDR3 has 14 amino acids. The germline CDR1 and CDR2 sequences are SGHTA and FQGNSA. CDR3 loop: CASSSRGVPGEQYF. CDR3 bases: TGTGCCAGCAGCTCTCGGGGGGTCCCGGGTGAGCAGTACTTC.

As concerns this clonotype: No conserved phenylalanine or tryptophan is present at the end of the CDR3, so a read error is the likely explanation. The chain recombines TRBV20-1 with TRBJ2-7; the match to TRBD1 covers 9 bases. Germline V gene data show CDR1 as DFQATT and CDR2 as SNEGSKA (reference sequence). The trim removed 0 bases at V and 4 bases at J, leaving 10 bases unmatched. The CDR3 length is 16 residues. This CDR3 reads CSARDLPGQGLYEQYL. The CDR3 coding sequence is TGCAGTGCTAGAGATCTGCCGGGACAGGGACTTTACGAGCAGTACCTC.

The chain recombines TRBV7-2 with TRBJ2-3; TRBD2 matches 9 bases. From germline, CDR1 is SGHTA and CDR2 FQGNSA. This CDR3 has 16 residues. With V trimmed by 1 base and J by 2 bases, 4 bases remained unmatched. As DNA, the CDR3 is TGTGCCAGCAGCTTAGGTGGGACTAGCCCCACAGATACGCAGTATTTT. Its translation: CASSLGGTSPTDTQYF. Combining the CDR3 with reference TRBV7-2 and TRBJ2-3 gives the whole variable domain GAGVSQSPSNKVTEKGKDVELRCDPISGHTALYWYRQSLGQGLEFLIYFQGNSAPDKSGLPSDRFSAERTGGSVSTLTIQRTQQEDSAVYLCASSLGGTSPTDTQYFGPGTRLTVL.

The chain couples TRBV10-1 to TRBJ2-1; D ambiguous. Germline V gene lookup returns CDR1 WNHNN and CDR2 SYGVQD (reference sequence). This CDR3 is 16 amino acids long. With 5 bases removed from V and 0 bases from J, the gap between germline ends came to 14 bases. This CDR3 is CASSHHPESSYNEQFF. CDR3 bases: TGCGCCAGCAGTCATCACCCAGAAAGCTCCTACAATGAGCAGTTCTTC.

V is TRBV10-3 and J is TRBJ2-7; D is unclear. Trimming removed 0 bases from V and 3 bases from J, with 9 bases in between. CDR3 length: 14 residues. Looked up from germline, CDR1 is ENHRY and CDR2 is SYGVKD. CDR3 region: CAISESSHIYEQYF. Here the CDR3 DNA reads TGTGCCATCAGTGAGTCATCGCACATCTACGAGCAGTACTTC.

The chain joins TRBV12-3 or TRBV12-4 to TRBJ2-1; 11 nucleotides align to TRBD2. V gave up 6 bases and J gave up 0 bases; unmatched junction bases: 7. CDR3 size: 17 residues. The CDR3 DNA reads TGTGCCAGCAGGCCACTAGCGGGGGCAAGCTCCTACAATGAGCAGTTCTTC. Its protein is CASRPLAGASSYNEQFF.

This chain's CDR3 is CSVMGPGVVETQYF. CDR3 nucleotides: TGCAGCGTTATGGGCCCCGGTGTCGTGGAGACCCAGTACTTC. The chain couples TRBV29-1 to TRBJ2-5, with unresolved D. Germline V gives CDR1 SQVTM, CDR2 ANQGSEA. CDR3 length: 14 amino acids. The ends were cut back, 5 bases at V and 5 bases at J, with 18 bases in the middle.

CDR3 loop: CASSPGTGSPYGYTF. In DNA form, the CDR3 reads TGTGCCAGCAGTCCCGGGACAGGGAGCCCCTATGGCTACACCTTC. This chain connects TRBV6-1 to TRBJ1-2; 9 bases match TRBD1. V trimming: 5 bases; J trimming: 4 bases; junction bases outside the gene matches: 8. The CDR3 is 15 amino acids. Germline assignment: CDR1 MNHNS and CDR2 SASEGT.

The chain couples TRBV7-9 to TRBJ1-5, with 8 nucleotides matching TRBD1. The V and J ends lost 3 bases and 0 bases, in that order; junction bases with no gene match: 1. The CDR3 has 15 residues. Germline lookup yields CDR1 SEHNR and CDR2 FQNEAQ (reference sequence). The CDR3 is CASSLTGDSNQPQHF. The DNA for the CDR3 is TGTGCCAGCAGCTTGACAGGGGATAGCAATCAGCCCCAGCATTTT.

The chain employs TRBV20-1 and TRBJ2-3, with 11 bases fitting TRBD1. V shed 3 bases, J shed 4 bases, and the junction held 9 bases outside the gene matches. Per the germline V gene, CDR1 is DFQATT and CDR2 is SNEGSKA (reference sequence). CDR3 length equals 16 residues. CDR3: CSASIRRTGGADTQYF. The CDR3 DNA sequence: TGCAGTGCTAGTATACGAAGGACAGGGGGCGCAGATACGCAGTATTTT.

The table lists this clonotype with a few counts. This rearrangement joins TRBV5-1 to TRBJ2-3; 7 nucleotides agree with TRBD1. This CDR3 spans 16 amino acids. V lost 3 bases and J lost 2; bases outside the gene matches: 9. CDR1 and CDR2 (germline): SGHRS, YFSETQ. This CDR3 is CASSWGQNTHTDTQYF. In DNA, the CDR3 is TGCGCCAGCAGCTGGGGACAGAACACACACACAGATACGCAGTATTTT.